This T cell receptor (beta chain) is drawn from a study of cytomegalovirus exposure and HLA in healthy donors. V was pared by 4 bases and J by 6 bases, with 14 bases between. Germline CDR1 GTSNPN, CDR2 SVGIG (reference sequence). CDR3 length equals 13 residues. Both 60 Vbeta primers and 13 Jbeta primers went into the PCR. The table came from immunoSEQ multiplex PCR; TCRdb's copy has only in-frame clones and leaves some out. The sample consists of about 180,000 clones, 75% to 90% of them appearing once. The chain links TRBV30 to TRBJ2-3, with D possibly TRBD2 on 6 matching bases. The sequenced sample consisted of PBMCs. The sequence derives from a girl aged 10 to 17 in good health and CMV-seropositive. The CDR3 loop is CAWIASGRDTQYF. The DNA for the CDR3 is TGTGCCTGGATAGCATCGGGGAGGGATACGCAGTATTTT.